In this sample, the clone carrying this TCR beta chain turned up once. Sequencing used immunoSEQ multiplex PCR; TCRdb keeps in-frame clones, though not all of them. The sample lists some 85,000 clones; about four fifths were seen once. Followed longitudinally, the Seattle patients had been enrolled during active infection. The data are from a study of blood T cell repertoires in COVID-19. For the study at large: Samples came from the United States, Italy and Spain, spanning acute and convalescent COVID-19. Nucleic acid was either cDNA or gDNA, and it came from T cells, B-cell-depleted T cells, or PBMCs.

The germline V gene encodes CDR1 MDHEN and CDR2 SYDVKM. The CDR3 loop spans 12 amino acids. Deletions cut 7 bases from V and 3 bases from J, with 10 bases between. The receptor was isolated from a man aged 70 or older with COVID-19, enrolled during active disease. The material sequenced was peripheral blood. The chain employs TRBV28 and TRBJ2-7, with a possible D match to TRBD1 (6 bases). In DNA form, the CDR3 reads TGTGCCAGCAAAAGAGGGGGCTACGAGCAGTACTTC. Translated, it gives CASKRGGYEQYF.